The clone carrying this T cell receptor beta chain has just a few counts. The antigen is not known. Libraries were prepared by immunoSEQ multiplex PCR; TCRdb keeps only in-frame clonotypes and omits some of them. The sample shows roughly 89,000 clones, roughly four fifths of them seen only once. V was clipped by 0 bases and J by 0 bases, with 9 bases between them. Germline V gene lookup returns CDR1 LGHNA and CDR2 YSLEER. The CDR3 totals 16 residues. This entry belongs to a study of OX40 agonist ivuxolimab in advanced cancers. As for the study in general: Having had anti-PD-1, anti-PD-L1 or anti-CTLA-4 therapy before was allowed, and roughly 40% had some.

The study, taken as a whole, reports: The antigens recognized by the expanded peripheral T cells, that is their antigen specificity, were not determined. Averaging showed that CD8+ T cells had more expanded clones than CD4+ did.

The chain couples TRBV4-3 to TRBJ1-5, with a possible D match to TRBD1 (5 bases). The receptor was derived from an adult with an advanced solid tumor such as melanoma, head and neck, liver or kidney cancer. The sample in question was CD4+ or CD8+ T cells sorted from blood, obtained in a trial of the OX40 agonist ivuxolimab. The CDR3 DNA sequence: TGCGCCAGCAGCCAAGATCGGGGGTATAGCAATCAGCCCCAGCATTTT. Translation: CASSQDRGYSNQPQHF.